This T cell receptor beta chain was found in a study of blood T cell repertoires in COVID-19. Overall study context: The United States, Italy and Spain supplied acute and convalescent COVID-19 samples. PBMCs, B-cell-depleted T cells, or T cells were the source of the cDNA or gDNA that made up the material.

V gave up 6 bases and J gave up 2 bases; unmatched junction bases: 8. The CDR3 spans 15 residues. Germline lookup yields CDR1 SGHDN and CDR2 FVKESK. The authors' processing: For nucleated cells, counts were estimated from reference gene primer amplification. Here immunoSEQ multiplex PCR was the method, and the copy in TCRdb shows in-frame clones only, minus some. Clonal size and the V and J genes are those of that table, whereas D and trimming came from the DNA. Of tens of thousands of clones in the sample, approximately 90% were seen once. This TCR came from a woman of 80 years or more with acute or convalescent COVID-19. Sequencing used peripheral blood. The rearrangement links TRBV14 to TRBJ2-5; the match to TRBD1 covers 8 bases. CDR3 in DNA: TGTGCCAGCAGTAGGTGGACAGGGACACAAGAGACCCAGTACTTC. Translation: CASSRWTGTQETQYF.